The clone carrying this T cell receptor (beta chain) was observed a single time. Its specificity is unknown. Time point in this sample: week 5, during vaccination. All doses held 300 ug of mutant IDH1 20-mer peptide, with topical imiquimod. In every donor, the tumor was a new WHO grade 3 or 4 IDH1-mutant, ATRX-lost astrocytoma. The entry originates in a study of a mutant IDH1 vaccine in newly diagnosed glioma. For the study at large: Commencement of vaccination occurred 4-6 weeks following radiotherapy alone, or concurrently with temozolomide cycles.

Sequencing used immunoSEQ multiplex PCR; TCRdb keeps in-frame clones, though not all of them. The sample lists over 35,000 clones, roughly 92% occurring once. Whole-study findings and limits: Vaccination induced immune responses in roughly 93% of patients.

The origin of this receptor is a man aged 50 to 60 with glioma. The sequences come from PBMCs, collected from a glioma patient whose treatment included an IDH1 peptide vaccine.

The CDR3 loop is CASSSPRLEPTASTDTQYF. The CDR3 coding sequence is TGTGCCAGCAGCAGTCCCCGCTTAGAGCCTACGGCTAGCACAGATACGCAGTATTTT. The V gene is TRBV7-9, the J gene TRBJ2-3; no clear D gene. Trimming left V 5 bases short and J 0 bases short, with 24 bases between. There are 19 residues in the CDR3. Germline values: CDR1 SEHNR, CDR2 FQNEAQ (reference sequence).